This T cell receptor (beta chain) derives from a study of T cells in localized non-small cell lung cancer. This clone came up a few times. The target antigen is unknown. CDR3 length: 15 amino acids. Germline values: CDR1 LNHDA, CDR2 SQIVND (reference sequence). V was clipped by 1 base and J by 3 bases; unmatched bases: 3. The protocol was immunoSEQ multiplex PCR, while the TCRdb copy is restricted to in-frame clones and leaves out a portion. The table has 130,000 or so clones, more than 80% seen once. Points from the study as a whole: Tumor showed lower T cell clonality than uninvolved adjacent lung, where it was highest. Higher blood T cell density tracked longer overall survival. In adjacent lung appeared a median about 57 of the top 100 tumor clones.

This sequence was found in a female donor aged 60 or older with stage I lung adenocarcinoma. The input for sequencing was peripheral blood, taken before any cancer treatment. The chain combines TRBV19 with TRBJ1-1; TRBD1 agrees at 9 bases. Here the CDR3 reads CASSIVGQGHTEAFF. The DNA of the CDR3 is TGTGCCAGTAGTATAGTGGGACAGGGTCACACTGAAGCTTTCTTT.